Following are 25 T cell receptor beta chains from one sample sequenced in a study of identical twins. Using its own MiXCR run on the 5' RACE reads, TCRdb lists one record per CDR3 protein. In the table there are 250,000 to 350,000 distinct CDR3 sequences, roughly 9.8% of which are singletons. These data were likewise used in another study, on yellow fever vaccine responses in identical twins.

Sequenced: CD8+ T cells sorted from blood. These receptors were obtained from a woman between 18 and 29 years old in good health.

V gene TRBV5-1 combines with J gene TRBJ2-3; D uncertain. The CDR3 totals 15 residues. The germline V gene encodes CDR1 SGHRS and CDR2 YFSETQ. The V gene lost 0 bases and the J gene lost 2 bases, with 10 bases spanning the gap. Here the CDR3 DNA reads TGCGCCAGCAGCTTGGTTGGTGGGTTCACAGATACGCAGTATTTT. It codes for CASSLVGGFTDTQYF.

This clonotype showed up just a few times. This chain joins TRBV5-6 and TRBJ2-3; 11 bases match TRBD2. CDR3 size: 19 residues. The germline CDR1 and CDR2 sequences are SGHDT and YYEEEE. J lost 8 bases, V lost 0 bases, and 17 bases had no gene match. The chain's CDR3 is CASSLGRLAGQLQAGTQYF. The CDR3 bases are TGTGCCAGCAGCTTGGGAAGACTAGCGGGACAACTCCAAGCGGGTACGCAGTATTTT.

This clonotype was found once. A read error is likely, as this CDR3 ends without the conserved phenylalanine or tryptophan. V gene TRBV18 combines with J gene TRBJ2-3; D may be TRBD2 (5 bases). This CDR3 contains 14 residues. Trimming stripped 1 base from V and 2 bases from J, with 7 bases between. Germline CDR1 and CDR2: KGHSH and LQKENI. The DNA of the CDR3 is TGTGCCAGCTCACCACAGGGAGACACAGATACGCAGTATTAT. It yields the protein CASSPQGDTDTQYY.

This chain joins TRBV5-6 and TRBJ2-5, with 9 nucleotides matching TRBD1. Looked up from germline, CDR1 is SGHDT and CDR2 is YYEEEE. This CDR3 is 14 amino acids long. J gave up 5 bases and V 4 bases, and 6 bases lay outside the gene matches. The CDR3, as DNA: TGTGCCAGCAGCGGACAGGGGCTCTTGGAGACCCAGTACTTC. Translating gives CASSGQGLLETQYF. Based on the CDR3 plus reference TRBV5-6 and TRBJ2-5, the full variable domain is DAGVTQSPTHLIKTRGQQVTLRCSPKSGHDTVSWYQQALGQGPQFIFQYYEEEERQRGNFPDRFSGHQFPNYSSELNVNALLLGDSALYLCASSGQGLLETQYFGPGTRLLVL.

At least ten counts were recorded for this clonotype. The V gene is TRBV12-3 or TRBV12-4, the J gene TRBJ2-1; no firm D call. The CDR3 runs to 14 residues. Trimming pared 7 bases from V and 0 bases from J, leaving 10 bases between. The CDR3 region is CASNQLFSYNEQFF. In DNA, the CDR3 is TGTGCCAGCAACCAACTTTTCTCCTACAATGAGCAGTTCTTC.

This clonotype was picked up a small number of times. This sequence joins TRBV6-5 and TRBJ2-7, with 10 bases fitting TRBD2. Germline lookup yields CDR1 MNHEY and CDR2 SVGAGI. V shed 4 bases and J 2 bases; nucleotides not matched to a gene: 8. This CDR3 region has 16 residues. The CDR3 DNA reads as TGTGCCAGCAGTTCCCTCGCCGGACTAGCGGCCTACGAGCAGTACTTC. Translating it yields CASSSLAGLAAYEQYF.

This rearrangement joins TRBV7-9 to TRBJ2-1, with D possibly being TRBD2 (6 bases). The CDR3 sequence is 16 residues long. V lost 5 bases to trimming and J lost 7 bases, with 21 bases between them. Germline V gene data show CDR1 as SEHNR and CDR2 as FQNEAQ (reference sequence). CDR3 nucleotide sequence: TGTGCCAGCAGCCCCCGGTTAGCGGCTGGGGGGAATGAGCAGTTCTTC. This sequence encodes CASSPRLAAGGNEQFF.

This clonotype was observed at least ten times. CDR3 sequence reads: CASSLSGTGGTEAFF. CDR3 bases: TGTGCCAGCAGTTTATCAGGGACAGGGGGAACTGAAGCTTTCTTT. V is TRBV27 and J is TRBJ1-1; 11 nucleotides agree with TRBD1. The CDR3 totals 15 residues. Germline V gene data show CDR1 as MNHEY and CDR2 as SMNVEV (reference sequence). V lost 0 bases, J lost 5 bases, and 2 bases stayed unmatched.

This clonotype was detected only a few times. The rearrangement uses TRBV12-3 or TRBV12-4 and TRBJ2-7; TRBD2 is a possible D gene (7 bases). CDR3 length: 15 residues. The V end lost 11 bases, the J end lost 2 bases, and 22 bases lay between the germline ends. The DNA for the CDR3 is TGTGCCGGGGTTAGATTGGGGGGGCTGACCTACGAGCAGTACTTC. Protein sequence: CAGVRLGGLTYEQYF.

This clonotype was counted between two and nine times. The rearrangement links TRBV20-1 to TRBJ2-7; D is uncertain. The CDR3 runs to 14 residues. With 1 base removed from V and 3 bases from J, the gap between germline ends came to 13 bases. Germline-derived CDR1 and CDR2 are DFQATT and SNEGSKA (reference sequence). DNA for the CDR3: TGCAGTGCTAGAGTCCACCTGTTCGACTACGAGCAGTACTTC. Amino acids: CSARVHLFDYEQYF.

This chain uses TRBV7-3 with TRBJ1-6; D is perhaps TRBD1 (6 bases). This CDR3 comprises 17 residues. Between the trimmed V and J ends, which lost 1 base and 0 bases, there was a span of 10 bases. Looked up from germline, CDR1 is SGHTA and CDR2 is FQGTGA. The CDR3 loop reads CASSLRKQGSYNSPLHF. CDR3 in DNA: TGTGCCAGCAGCTTAAGGAAACAGGGCTCCTATAATTCACCCCTCCACTTT. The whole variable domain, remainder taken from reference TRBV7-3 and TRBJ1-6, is GAGVSQTPSNKVTEKGKYVELRCDPISGHTALYWYRQSLGQGPEFLIYFQGTGAADDSGLPNDRFFAVRPEGSVSTLKIQRTERGDSAVYLCASSLRKQGSYNSPLHFGNGTRLTVT.

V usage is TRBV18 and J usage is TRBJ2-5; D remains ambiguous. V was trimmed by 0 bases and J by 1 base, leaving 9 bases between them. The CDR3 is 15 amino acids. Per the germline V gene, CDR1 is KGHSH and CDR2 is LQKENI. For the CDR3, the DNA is TGTGCCAGCTCACCACCGGCGGCAGCCCAAGAGACCCAGTACTTC. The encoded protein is CASSPPAAAQETQYF. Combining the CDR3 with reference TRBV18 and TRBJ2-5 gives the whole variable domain NAGVMQNPRHLVRRRGQEARLRCSPMKGHSHVYWYRQLPEEGLKFMVYLQKENIIDESGMPKERFSAEFPKEGPSILRIQQVVRGDSAAYFCASSPPAAAQETQYFGPGTRLLVL.

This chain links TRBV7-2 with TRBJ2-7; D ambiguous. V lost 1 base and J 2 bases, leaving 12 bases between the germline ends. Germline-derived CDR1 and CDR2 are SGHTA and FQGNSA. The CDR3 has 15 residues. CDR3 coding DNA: TGTGCCAGCAGCTTAGAAGCCCATCCCCCCTACGAGCAGTACTTC. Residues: CASSLEAHPPYEQYF.

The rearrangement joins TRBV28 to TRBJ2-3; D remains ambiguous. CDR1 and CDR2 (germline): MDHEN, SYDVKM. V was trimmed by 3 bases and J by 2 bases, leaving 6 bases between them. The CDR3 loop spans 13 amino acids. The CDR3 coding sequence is TGTGCCAGCAGTTTTCGGTTCACAGATACGCAGTATTTT. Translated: CASSFRFTDTQYF.

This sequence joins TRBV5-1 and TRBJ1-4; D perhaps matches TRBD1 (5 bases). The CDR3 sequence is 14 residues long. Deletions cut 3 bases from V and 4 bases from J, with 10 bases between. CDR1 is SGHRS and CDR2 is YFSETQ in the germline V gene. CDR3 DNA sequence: TGCGCCAGCAGCTGGACGGACAATAATGAAAAACTGTTTTTT. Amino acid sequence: CASSWTDNNEKLFF.

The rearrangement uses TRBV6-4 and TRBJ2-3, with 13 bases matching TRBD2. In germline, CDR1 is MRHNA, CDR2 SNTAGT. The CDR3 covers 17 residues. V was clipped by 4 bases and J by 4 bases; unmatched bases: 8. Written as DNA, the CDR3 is TGTGCCAGCAGTGTCTCCGGGACTAGCGGGAAGCCAGATACGCAGTATTTT. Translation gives CASSVSGTSGKPDTQYF.

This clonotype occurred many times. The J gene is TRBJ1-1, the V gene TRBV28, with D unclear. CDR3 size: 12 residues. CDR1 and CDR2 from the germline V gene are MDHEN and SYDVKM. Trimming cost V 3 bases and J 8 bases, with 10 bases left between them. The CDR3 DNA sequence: TGTGCCAGCAGTTTCCCCAGCACAGAAGCTTTCTTT. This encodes CASSFPSTEAFF.

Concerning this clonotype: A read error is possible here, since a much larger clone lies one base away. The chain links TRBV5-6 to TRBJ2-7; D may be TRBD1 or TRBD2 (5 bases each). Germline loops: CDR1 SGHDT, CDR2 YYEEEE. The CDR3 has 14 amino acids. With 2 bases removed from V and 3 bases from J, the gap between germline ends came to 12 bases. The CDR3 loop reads CASSFRDRRYEQYF. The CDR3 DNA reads TGTGCCAGCAGCTTCCGGGACCGACGCTACGAGCAGTACTTC.

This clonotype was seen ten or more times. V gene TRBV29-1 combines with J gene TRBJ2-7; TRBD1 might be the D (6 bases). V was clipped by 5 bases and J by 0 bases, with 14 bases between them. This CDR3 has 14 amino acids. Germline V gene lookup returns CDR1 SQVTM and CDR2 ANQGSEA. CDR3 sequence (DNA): TGCAGCGTTCGACAGGCCAGCGGCTCCTACGAGCAGTACTTC. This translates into CSVRQASGSYEQYF.

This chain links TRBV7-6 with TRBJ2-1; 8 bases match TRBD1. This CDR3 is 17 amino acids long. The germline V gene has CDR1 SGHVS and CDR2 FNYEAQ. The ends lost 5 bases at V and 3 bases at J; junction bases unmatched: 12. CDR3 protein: CASSGGEDGQGYNEQFF. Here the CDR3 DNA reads TGTGCCAGCAGCGGGGGAGAGGACGGACAGGGCTACAATGAGCAGTTCTTC.

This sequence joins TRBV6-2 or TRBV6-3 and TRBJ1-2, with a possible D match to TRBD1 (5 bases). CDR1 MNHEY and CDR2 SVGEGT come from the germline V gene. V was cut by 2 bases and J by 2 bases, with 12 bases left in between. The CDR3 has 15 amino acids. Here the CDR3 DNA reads TGTGCCAGCAGTTACGGGACGGGGGGGAACTATGGCTACACCTTC. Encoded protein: CASSYGTGGNYGYTF.

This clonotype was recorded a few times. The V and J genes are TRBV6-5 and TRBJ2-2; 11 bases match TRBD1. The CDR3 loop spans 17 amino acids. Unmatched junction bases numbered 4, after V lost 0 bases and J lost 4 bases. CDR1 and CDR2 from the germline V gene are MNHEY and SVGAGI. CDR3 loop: CASSYSGTGGVTGELFF. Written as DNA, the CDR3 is TGTGCCAGCAGTTACTCCGGGACAGGGGGTGTCACCGGGGAGCTGTTTTTT.

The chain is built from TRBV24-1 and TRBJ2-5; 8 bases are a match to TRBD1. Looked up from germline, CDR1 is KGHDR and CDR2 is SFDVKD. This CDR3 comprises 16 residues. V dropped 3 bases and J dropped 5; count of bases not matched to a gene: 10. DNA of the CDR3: TGTGCCACCAGTGATCCAGGACAGGGACGGGAGGAGACCCAGTACTTC. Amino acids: CATSDPGQGREETQYF.

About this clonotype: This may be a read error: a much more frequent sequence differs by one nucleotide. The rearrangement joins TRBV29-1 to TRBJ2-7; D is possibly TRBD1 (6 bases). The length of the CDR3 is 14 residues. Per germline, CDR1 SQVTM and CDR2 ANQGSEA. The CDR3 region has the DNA TGCAGCGTTGTGCTGGACGGGTTTGCAGGGGAGCAGCACTTC. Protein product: CSVVLDGFAGEQHF.

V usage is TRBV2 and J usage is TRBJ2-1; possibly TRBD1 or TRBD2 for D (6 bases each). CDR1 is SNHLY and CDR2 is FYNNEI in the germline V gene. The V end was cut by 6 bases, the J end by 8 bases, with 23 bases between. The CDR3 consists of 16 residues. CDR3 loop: CASRGGYSGLSDEQFF. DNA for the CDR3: TGTGCCAGCAGAGGGGGGTATAGCGGACTCTCGGATGAGCAGTTCTTC.